The clone carrying this T cell receptor beta chain was seen a single time. Its specificity is not known. This entry is derived from a study of post-analysis software for immune sequencing data. Study background: The cohort encompassed relapsing-remitting, secondary progressive and progressive-relapsing multiple sclerosis disease courses.

Each TCR beta cDNA library carried unique molecular identifiers. From around 0.96 to 9.9 million T cells, roughly 530,000 cDNA molecules were obtained. From the PCR reads, TCRdb called clonotypes with MiXCR, one entry per CDR3 protein. This table holds under 900,000 distinct CDR3 sequences, about 50% found once. Overall study results and limits: Roughly five TRBV segments appeared more often in patients than in controls, and TRBV5-6, TRBV5-1 and TRBV20-1 were among these. Diversity measured as normalized Chao1 was significantly lower in multiple sclerosis patients than in controls. Samples prepared in the same batch strongly co-clustered by F measure.

The CDR3 has 15 amino acids. Germline V CDR1 and CDR2: DFQATT, SNEGSKA (reference sequence). Deletions cut 0 bases from V and 4 bases from J, with 14 bases between. The chain employs TRBV20-1 and TRBJ2-3, with D possibly matching TRBD2 (6 bases). The clonotype was recovered from a girl aged 5-17 years with multiple sclerosis. The material sequenced was blood. The DNA of the CDR3 is TGCAGTGCTAGAGACCCCGCGGGGATCCCAGATACGCAGTATTTT. The encoded protein is CSARDPAGIPDTQYF.